The clone carrying this T cell receptor beta chain was recorded at least ten times. The data were obtained in a study of regulatory T cells in long-lasting Graves disease. To make TCR beta libraries, researchers used iRepertoire HTBI primers and Arm-PCR of CDR3 regions. TCRdb redid the calling of the multiplex PCR reads with MiXCR, one entry per CDR3 protein. The sample lists over 250,000 distinct CDR3 sequences; roughly 21% were seen once. Noted time point: persistent/refractory GD, antithyroid drugs over 5 years with positive TRAb. PBMC RNA was the source of the TCR library. The specimen was peripheral blood mononuclear cells (PBMCs), collected when the disease was refractory, from a patient treated with antithyroid drugs. The source of this sequence is a female donor with Graves disease.

DNA for the CDR3: TGTGCCAGCAGCCAAGATAATAGAATCTACGAGCAGTACTTC. The encoded protein is CASSQDNRIYEQYF. The chain couples TRBV3-1 to TRBJ2-7; D not resolved. Germline loops: CDR1 LGHDT, CDR2 YNNKEL (reference sequence). With 0 bases removed from V and 3 bases from J, the gap between germline ends came to 9 bases. The CDR3 runs 14 residues.